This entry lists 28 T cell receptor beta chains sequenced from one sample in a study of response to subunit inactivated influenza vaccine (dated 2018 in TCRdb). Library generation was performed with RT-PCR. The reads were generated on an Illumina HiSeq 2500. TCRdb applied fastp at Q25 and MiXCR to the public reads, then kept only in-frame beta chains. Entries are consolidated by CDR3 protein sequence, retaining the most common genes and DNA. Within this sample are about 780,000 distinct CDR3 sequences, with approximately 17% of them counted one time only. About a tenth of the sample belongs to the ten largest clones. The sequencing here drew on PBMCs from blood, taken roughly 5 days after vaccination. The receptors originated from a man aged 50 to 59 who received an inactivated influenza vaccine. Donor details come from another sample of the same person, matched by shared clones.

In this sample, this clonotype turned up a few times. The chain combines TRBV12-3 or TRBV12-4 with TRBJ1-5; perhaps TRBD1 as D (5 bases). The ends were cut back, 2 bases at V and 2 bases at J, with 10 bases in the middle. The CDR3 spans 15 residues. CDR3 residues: CASSLPGGGNQPQHF. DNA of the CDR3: TGTGCCAGCAGTTTACCGGGGGGAGGCAATCAGCCCCAGCATTTT.

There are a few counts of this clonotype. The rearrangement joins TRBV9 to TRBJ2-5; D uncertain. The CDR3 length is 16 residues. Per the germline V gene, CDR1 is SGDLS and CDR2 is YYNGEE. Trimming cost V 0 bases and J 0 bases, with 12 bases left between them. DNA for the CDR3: TGTGCCAGCAGCGTAGGTTACAAACTCTACCAAGAGACCCAGTACTTC. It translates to CASSVGYKLYQETQYF.

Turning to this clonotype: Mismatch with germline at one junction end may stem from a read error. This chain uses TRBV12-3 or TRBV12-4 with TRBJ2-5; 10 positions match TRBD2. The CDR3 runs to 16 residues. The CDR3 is CDSSRGGLAAQETQYF. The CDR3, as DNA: TGTGACAGCAGTCGTGGTGGACTAGCGGCACAAGAGACCCAGTACTTC.

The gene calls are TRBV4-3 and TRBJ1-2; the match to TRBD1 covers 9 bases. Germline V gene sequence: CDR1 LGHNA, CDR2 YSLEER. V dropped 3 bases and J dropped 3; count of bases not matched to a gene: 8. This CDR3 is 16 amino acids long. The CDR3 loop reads CASSQDHRGPYYGYTF. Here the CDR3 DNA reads TGCGCCAGCAGCCAGGACCACAGGGGGCCGTACTATGGCTACACCTTC.

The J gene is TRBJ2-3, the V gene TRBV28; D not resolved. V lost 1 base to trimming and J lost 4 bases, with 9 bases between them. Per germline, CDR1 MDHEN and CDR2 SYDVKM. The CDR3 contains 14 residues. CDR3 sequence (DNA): TGTGCCAGCAGTTTATCCCTAACCCCAGATACGCAGTATTTT. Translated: CASSLSLTPDTQYF.

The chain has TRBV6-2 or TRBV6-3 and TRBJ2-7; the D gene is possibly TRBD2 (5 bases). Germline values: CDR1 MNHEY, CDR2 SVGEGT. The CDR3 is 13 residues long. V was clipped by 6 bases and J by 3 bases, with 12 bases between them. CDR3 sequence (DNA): TGTGCCAGCAGCCCCCGGGAACGCTACGAGCAGTACTTC. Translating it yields CASSPRERYEQYF.

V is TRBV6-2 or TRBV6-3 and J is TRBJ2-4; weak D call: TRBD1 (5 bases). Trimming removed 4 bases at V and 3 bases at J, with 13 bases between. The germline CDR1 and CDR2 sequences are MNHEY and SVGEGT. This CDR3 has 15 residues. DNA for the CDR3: TGTGCCAGCAGTTGGATGGGGCTCATCAAAAACATTCAGTACTTC. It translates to CASSWMGLIKNIQYF.

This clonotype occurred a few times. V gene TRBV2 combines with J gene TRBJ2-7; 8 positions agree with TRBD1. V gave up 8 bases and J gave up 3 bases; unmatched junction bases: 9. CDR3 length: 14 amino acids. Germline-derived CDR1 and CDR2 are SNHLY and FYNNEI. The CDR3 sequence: CASSGTGLDYEQYF. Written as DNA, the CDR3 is TGTGCCAGCTCAGGGACAGGCCTAGACTACGAGCAGTACTTC. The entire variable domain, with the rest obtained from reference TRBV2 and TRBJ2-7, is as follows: EPEVTQTPSHQVTQMGQEVILRCVPISNHLYFYWYRQILGQKVEFLVSFYNNEISEKSEIFDDQFSVERPDGSNFTLKIRSTKLEDSAMYFCASSGTGLDYEQYFGPGTRLTVT.

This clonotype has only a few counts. For the CDR3, the DNA is TGTGCCTCCACCCGGGACAGGGGAAACGAGCAGTACTTC. This encodes CASTRDRGNEQYF. The chain carries TRBV30 and TRBJ2-7; 10 nucleotides match TRBD1. Germline CDR1 GTSNPN, CDR2 SVGIG (reference sequence). Trimming took 7 bases from V and 5 from J; bases not matched to a gene: 8. This CDR3 region has 13 residues.

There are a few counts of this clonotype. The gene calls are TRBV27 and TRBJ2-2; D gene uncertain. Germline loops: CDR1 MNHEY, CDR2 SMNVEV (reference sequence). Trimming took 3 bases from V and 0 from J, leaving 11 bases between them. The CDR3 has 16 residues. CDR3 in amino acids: CASSFIGFSNTGELFF. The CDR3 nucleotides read TGTGCCAGCAGTTTTATTGGTTTTTCGAACACCGGGGAGCTGTTTTTT.

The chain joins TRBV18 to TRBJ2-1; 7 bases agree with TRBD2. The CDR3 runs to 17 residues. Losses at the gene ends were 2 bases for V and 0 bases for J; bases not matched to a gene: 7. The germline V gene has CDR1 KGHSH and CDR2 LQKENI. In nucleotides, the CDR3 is TGTGCCAGCTCACCAGGATCTAGCGGAGGCTCCTACAATGAGCAGTTCTTC. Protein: CASSPGSSGGSYNEQFF.

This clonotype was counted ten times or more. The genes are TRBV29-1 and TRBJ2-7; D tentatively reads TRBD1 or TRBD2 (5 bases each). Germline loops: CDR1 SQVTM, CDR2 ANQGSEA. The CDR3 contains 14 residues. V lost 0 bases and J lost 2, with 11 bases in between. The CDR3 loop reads CSVEERDPPYEQYF. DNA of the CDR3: TGCAGCGTTGAAGAACGGGACCCACCCTACGAGCAGTACTTC.

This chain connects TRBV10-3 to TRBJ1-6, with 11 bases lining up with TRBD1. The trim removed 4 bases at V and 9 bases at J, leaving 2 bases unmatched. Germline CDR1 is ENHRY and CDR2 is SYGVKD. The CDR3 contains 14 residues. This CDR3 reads CAISADRGLSPLHF. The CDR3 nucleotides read TGTGCCATCAGTGCGGACAGGGGGCTTTCACCCCTCCACTTT.

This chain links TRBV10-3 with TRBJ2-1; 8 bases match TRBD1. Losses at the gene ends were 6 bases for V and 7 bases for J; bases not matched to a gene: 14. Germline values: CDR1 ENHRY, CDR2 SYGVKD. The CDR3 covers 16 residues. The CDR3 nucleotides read TGTGCCATCAGCGATCCAGGGGGCGGGTCCTTTAATGAGCAGTTCTTC. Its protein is CAISDPGGGSFNEQFF.

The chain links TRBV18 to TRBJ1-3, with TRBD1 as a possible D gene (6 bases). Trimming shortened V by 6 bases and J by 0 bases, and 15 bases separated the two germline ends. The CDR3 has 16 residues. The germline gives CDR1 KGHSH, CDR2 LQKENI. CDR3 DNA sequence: TGTGCCAGCTCCCTGTCAGGGGCCACCTCTGGAAACACCATATATTTT. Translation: CASSLSGATSGNTIYF.

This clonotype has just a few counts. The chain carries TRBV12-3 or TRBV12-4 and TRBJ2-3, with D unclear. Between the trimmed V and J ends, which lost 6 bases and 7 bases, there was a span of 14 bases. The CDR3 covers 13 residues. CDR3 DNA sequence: TGTGCCAGCAGCCTCGACCCACCTCATACGCAGTATTTT. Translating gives CASSLDPPHTQYF.

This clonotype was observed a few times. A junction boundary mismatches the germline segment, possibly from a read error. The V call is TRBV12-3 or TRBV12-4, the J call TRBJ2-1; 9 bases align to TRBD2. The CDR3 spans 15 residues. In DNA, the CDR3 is TGTGCCAGCAGTCTAGCGGGGCTGGGGTACAATGAGCAGTTCTTC. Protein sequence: CASSLAGLGYNEQFF.

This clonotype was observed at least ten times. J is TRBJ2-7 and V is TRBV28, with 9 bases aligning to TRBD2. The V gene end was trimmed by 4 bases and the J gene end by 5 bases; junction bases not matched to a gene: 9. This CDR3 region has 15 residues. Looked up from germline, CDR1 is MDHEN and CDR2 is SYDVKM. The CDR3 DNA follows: TGTGCCAGCAGTTCTCCTTTAGCGGGAGTAGACGAGCAGTACTTC. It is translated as CASSSPLAGVDEQYF.

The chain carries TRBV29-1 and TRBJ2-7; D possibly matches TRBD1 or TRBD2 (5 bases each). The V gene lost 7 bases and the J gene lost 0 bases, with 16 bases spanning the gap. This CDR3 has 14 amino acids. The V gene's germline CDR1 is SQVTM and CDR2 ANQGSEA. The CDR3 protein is CSARRDASSYEQYF. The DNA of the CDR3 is TGCAGCGCTCGCCGGGACGCGTCCTCCTACGAGCAGTACTTC.

The CDR3 spells CASSGVAGTYNEQFF. CDR3 bases: TGTGCCAGCAGTGGCGTAGCGGGAACCTACAATGAGCAGTTCTTC. The J gene is TRBJ2-1, the V gene TRBV25-1; 8 positions agree with TRBD2. This CDR3 contains 15 residues. J was trimmed by 2 bases and V by 4 bases; bases with no gene match: 4. Germline V gives CDR1 MGHDK, CDR2 SYGVNS.

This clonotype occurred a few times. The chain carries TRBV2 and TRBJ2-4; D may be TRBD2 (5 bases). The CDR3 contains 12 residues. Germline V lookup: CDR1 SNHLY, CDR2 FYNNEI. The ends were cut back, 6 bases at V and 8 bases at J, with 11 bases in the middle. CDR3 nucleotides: TGTGCCAGCAGATTCCAAGCGGACATTCAGTACTTC. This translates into CASRFQADIQYF. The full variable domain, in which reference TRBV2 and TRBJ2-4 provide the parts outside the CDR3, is EPEVTQTPSHQVTQMGQEVILRCVPISNHLYFYWYRQILGQKVEFLVSFYNNEISEKSEIFDDQFSVERPDGSNFTLKIRSTKLEDSAMYFCASRFQADIQYFGAGTRLSVL.

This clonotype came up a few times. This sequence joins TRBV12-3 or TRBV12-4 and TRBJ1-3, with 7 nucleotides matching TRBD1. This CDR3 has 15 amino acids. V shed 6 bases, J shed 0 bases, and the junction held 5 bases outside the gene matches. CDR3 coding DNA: TGTGCCAGCAGATCAACAGGGGTCTCTGGAAACACCATATATTTT. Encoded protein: CASRSTGVSGNTIYF.

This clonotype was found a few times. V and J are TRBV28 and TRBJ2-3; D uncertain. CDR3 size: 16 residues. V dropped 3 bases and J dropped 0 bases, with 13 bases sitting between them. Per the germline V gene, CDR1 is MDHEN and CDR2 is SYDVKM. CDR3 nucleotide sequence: TGTGCCAGCAGTTTCGGTAGCTTTACTAGCACAGATACGCAGTATTTT. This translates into CASSFGSFTSTDTQYF. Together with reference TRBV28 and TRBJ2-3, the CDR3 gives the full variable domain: DVKVTQSSRYLVKRTGEKVFLECVQDMDHENMFWYRQDPGLGLRLIYFSYDVKMKEKGDIPEGYSVSREKKERFSLILESASTNQTSMYLCASSFGSFTSTDTQYFGPGTRLTVL.

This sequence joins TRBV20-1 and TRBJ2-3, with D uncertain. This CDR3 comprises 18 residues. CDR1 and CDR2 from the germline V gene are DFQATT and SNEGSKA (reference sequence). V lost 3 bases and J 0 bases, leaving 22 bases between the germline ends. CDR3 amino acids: CSASGSGSIPSSTDTQYF. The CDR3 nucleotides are TGCAGTGCTAGTGGTTCGGGTTCCATCCCCTCCAGCACAGATACGCAGTATTTT.

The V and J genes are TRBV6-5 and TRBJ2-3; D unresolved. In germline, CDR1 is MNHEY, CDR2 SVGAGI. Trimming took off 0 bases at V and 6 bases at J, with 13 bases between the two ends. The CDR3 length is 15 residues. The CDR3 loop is CASSYSIRIHDTQYF. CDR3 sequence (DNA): TGTGCCAGCAGTTACTCGATAAGGATTCACGATACGCAGTATTTT.

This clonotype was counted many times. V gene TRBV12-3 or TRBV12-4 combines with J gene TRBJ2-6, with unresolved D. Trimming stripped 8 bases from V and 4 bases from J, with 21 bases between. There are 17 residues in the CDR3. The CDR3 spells CASQVRRSSGGANVLTF. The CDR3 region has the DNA TGTGCCAGCCAGGTCCGACGGTCCTCAGGCGGGGCCAACGTCCTGACTTTC.

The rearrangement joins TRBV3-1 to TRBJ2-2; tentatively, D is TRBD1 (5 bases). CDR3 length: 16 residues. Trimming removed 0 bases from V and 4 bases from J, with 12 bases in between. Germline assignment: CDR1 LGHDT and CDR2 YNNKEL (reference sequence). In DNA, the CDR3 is TGTGCCAGCAGCCAAGATCAGCAGGGCCCCACCGGGGAGCTGTTTTTT. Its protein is CASSQDQQGPTGELFF.

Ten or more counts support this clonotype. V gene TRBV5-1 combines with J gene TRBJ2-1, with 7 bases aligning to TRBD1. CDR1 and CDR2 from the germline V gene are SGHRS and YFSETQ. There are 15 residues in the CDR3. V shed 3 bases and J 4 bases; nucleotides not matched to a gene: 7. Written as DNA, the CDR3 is TGCGCCAGCAGCTCCCGGACAGGACCTTACAATGAGCAGTTCTTC. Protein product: CASSSRTGPYNEQFF.